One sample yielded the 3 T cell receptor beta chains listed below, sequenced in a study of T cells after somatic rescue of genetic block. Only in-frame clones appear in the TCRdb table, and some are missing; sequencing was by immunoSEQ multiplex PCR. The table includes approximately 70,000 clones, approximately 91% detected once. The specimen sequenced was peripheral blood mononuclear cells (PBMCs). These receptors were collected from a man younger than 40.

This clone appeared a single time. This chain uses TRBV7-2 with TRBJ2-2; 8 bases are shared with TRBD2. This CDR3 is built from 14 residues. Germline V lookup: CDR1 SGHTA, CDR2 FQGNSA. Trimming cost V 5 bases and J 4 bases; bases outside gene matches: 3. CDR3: CASSHLAGTGELFF. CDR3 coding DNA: TGTGCCAGCAGCCATCTAGCGGGCACCGGGGAGCTGTTTTTT.

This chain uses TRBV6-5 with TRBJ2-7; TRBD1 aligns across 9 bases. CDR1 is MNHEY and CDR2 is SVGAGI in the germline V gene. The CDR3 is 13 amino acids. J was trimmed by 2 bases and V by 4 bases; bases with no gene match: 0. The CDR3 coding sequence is TGTGCCAGCAGTTGGGACAGGGCCTACGAGCAGTACTTC. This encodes CASSWDRAYEQYF.

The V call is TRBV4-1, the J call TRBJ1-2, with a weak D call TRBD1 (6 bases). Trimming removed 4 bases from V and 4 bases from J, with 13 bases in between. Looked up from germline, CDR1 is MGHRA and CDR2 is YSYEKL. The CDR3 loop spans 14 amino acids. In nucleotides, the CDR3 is TGCGCCAGCAGCCCCCGGGAGGGGGGCTATGGCTACACCTTC. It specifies CASSPREGGYGYTF.